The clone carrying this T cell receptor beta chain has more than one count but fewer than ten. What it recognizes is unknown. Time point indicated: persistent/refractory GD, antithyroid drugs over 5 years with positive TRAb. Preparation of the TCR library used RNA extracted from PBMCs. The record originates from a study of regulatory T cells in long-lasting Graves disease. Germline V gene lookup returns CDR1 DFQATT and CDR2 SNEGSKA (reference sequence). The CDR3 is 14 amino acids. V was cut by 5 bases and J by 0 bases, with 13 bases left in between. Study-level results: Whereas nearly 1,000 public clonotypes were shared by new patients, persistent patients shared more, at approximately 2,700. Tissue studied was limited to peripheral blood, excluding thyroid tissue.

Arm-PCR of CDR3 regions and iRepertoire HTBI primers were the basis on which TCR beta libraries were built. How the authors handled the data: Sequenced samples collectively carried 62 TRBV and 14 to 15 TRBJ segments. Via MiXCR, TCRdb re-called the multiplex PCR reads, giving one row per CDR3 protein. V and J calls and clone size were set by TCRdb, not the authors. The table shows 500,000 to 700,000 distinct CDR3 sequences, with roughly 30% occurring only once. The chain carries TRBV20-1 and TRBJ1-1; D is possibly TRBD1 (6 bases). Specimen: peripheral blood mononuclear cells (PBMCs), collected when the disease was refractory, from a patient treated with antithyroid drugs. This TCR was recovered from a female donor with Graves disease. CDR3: CSAGTPPMNTEAFF. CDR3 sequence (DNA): TGCAGTGCTGGGACACCTCCTATGAACACTGAAGCTTTCTTT.